The next 29 T cell receptor beta chains were all read from a single sample in a study of cytomegalovirus exposure and HLA in healthy donors. TCRdb's table, derived via immunoSEQ multiplex PCR, lists solely in-frame clones and lacks some. The sample holds around 300,000 clones, approximately 86% seen once. Sequenced input: PBMCs. The receptors were sampled from a man aged 25-45 years in good health and CMV-seronegative.

This rearrangement joins TRBV9 to TRBJ2-1; TRBD2 matches at 13 bases. After removal of 3 bases from V and 6 bases from J, the junction contained 0 bases not matched to a gene. Looked up from germline, CDR1 is SGDLS and CDR2 is YYNGEE. The CDR3 length is 14 residues. CDR3 sequence: CASSGTSGGNEQFF. CDR3 sequence (DNA): TGTGCCAGCAGCGGGACTAGCGGGGGCAATGAGCAGTTCTTC.

The chain uses TRBV5-6 and TRBJ2-7; D not resolved. V was clipped by 0 bases and J by 5 bases, with 12 bases between them. This CDR3 contains 14 residues. Germline V gene lookup returns CDR1 SGHDT and CDR2 YYEEEE. CDR3 DNA: TGTGCCAGCAGCTTGGTCGCAGGCGCCCACGAGCAGTACTTC. Translated: CASSLVAGAHEQYF.

The chain is built from TRBV6-6 and TRBJ2-1, with 7 bases identical to TRBD2. CDR1 is MNHNY and CDR2 is SVGAGI in the germline V gene (reference sequence). The length of the CDR3 is 15 residues. Trimming removed 4 bases from V and 8 bases from J; junction bases left unmatched: 11. The CDR3 spells CASSSSDARGDEQFF. The CDR3 DNA follows: TGTGCCAGCAGTTCCAGTGACGCTCGGGGGGATGAGCAGTTCTTC.

This chain joins TRBV6-6 and TRBJ2-7; D might be TRBD2 (5 bases). V lost 6 bases to trimming and J lost 0 bases, with 12 bases between them. This CDR3 comprises 14 residues. CDR1 MNHNY and CDR2 SVGAGI come from the germline V gene (reference sequence). This CDR3 is CASSYGLNSYEQYF. CDR3 nucleotide sequence: TGTGCCAGCAGCTATGGACTTAACTCCTACGAGCAGTACTTC.

This rearrangement joins TRBV5-6 to TRBJ1-5; D call uncertain. This CDR3 is 15 amino acids long. V was shortened by 4 bases and J by 0 bases, with 11 bases between the two germline ends. Germline assignment: CDR1 SGHDT and CDR2 YYEEEE. The CDR3: CASSRREISNQPQHF. CDR3 in DNA: TGTGCCAGCAGCCGTCGAGAGATTAGCAATCAGCCCCAGCATTTT.

This clone occurred a few times. The V call is TRBV11-2, the J call TRBJ1-4; D not certain. This CDR3 has 14 residues. V was trimmed by 3 bases and J by 8 bases, leaving 13 bases between them. CDR1 is SGHAT and CDR2 is FQNNGV in the germline V gene. The CDR3: CASSFKPGGEKLFF. DNA of the CDR3: TGTGCCAGCAGCTTCAAGCCGGGTGGGGAAAAACTGTTTTTT.

The chain couples TRBV4-3 to TRBJ2-3, with TRBD2 matching 8 bases. The CDR3 totals 18 residues. With V trimmed by 0 bases and J by 2 bases, 10 bases remained unmatched. Germline CDR1 LGHNA, CDR2 YSLEER. CDR3 protein: CASSQDSVTSGITDTQYF. The CDR3 DNA is TGCGCCAGCAGCCAAGATTCTGTTACTAGCGGAATCACAGATACGCAGTATTTT.

The rearrangement joins TRBV4-3 to TRBJ2-1, with 7 bases lining up with TRBD1. Germline V gene lookup returns CDR1 LGHNA and CDR2 YSLEER. This CDR3 has 17 amino acids. J was trimmed by 2 bases and V by 0 bases; bases with no gene match: 7. The CDR3 bases are TGCGCCAGCAGCCAAGATTCAGGGCAGGGGGCCTACAATGAGCAGTTCTTC. This gives the protein CASSQDSGQGAYNEQFF.

This clone has more than one count but fewer than ten. This rearrangement joins TRBV7-9 to TRBJ1-2; D call uncertain. In germline, CDR1 is SEHNR, CDR2 FQNEAQ (reference sequence). This CDR3 is 13 amino acids long. V gave up 2 bases and J gave up 8 bases, with 12 bases separating them. This CDR3 reads CASSLSGAGGYTF. CDR3 DNA sequence: TGTGCCAGCAGCTTATCGGGCGCGGGGGGCTACACCTTC. Together with reference TRBV7-9 and TRBJ1-2, the CDR3 gives the full variable domain: DTGVSQNPRHKITKRGQNVTFRCDPISEHNRLYWYRQTLGQGPEFLTYFQNEAQLEKSRLLSDRFSAERPKGSFSTLEIQRTEQGDSAMYLCASSLSGAGGYTFGSGTRLTVV.

The table lists this clone with a few counts. The rearrangement joins TRBV25-1 to TRBJ2-5; TRBD2 agrees at 10 bases. Germline CDR1 MGHDK, CDR2 SYGVNS. This CDR3 has 15 residues. With V trimmed by 6 bases and J by 1 base, 5 bases remained unmatched. The CDR3 sequence is CASRGLAVFQETQYF. CDR3 nucleotide sequence: TGTGCCAGCAGAGGACTAGCGGTGTTCCAAGAGACCCAGTACTTC.

The chain couples TRBV29-1 to TRBJ1-4; maybe TRBD1 (6 bases). The CDR3 covers 14 residues. The V end lost 4 bases, the J end lost 7 bases, and 16 bases lay between the germline ends. The germline V gene encodes CDR1 SQVTM and CDR2 ANQGSEA. DNA for the CDR3: TGCAGCGTTGGTGGGGGCGCTTATGGTGAAAAACTGTTTTTT. It yields the protein CSVGGGAYGEKLFF.

V is TRBV5-1 and J is TRBJ2-3, with 8 bases aligning to TRBD2. J gave up 2 bases and V 5 bases, and 10 bases lay outside the gene matches. Per germline, CDR1 SGHRS and CDR2 YFSETQ. This CDR3 contains 16 residues. CDR3 region: CASRQIAGTDTDTQYF. For the CDR3, the DNA is TGCGCCAGCAGACAGATAGCGGGAACTGACACAGATACGCAGTATTTT.

The chain carries TRBV6-6 and TRBJ1-6, with 8 bases that match TRBD1. Germline V lookup: CDR1 MNHNY, CDR2 SVGAGI (reference sequence). V lost 2 bases and J lost 9; bases outside the gene matches: 6. This CDR3 contains 15 residues. CDR3 nucleotides: TGTGCCAGCAGTTACGACGGACAGGGAATTTCACCCCTCCACTTT. Translating it yields CASSYDGQGISPLHF.

This clone was observed once. The V call is TRBV2, the J call TRBJ1-6, with 8 bases lining up with TRBD1. The germline gives CDR1 SNHLY, CDR2 FYNNEI. The CDR3 loop spans 14 amino acids. The ends lost 6 bases at V and 8 bases at J; junction bases unmatched: 6. CDR3 coding DNA: TGTGCCAGCAGCTTACAGGGGGTGGATTCACCCCTCCACTTT. The encoded protein is CASSLQGVDSPLHF.

The rearrangement joins TRBV2 to TRBJ1-2, with TRBD1 identical over 9 bases. The CDR3 loop spans 17 amino acids. In germline, CDR1 is SNHLY, CDR2 FYNNEI. V gave up 3 bases and J gave up 2 bases; unmatched junction bases: 10. CDR3 amino acids: CASSDPRPGQGNYGYTF. Written as DNA, the CDR3 is TGTGCCAGCAGTGATCCCCGGCCGGGACAGGGAAACTATGGCTACACCTTC.

V usage is TRBV2 and J usage is TRBJ2-2, with D unresolved. With 3 bases removed from V and 2 bases from J, the gap between germline ends came to 7 bases. The CDR3 extends over 14 amino acids. CDR1 SNHLY and CDR2 FYNNEI come from the germline V gene. The CDR3 reads CASSEVRNTGELFF. For the CDR3, the DNA is TGTGCCAGCAGTGAGGTCAGAAACACCGGGGAGCTGTTTTTT.

The CDR3 sequence is CASSRRTGESYEQYF. CDR3 DNA sequence: TGTGCCAGTAGCCGGAGGACAGGAGAATCCTACGAGCAGTACTTC. J is TRBJ2-7 and V is TRBV19; 7 bases align to TRBD1. The CDR3 sequence is 15 residues long. CDR1 and CDR2 (germline): LNHDA, SQIVND (reference sequence). J was trimmed by 1 base and V by 6 bases; bases with no gene match: 9.

This chain links TRBV19 with TRBJ2-5; 10 bases map to TRBD1. Germline V lookup: CDR1 LNHDA, CDR2 SQIVND (reference sequence). The CDR3 length is 15 residues. The J segment lost 5 bases and the V segment lost 6 bases, leaving 9 bases of the junction unmatched. The CDR3 DNA reads as TGTGCCAGTAGGGCCGGGACAGGGGTCGTCGAGACCCAGTACTTC. The encoded protein is CASRAGTGVVETQYF.

The rearrangement uses TRBV27 and TRBJ1-1, with D maybe TRBD1 (6 bases). The V end lost 2 bases, the J end lost 8 bases, and 18 bases lay between the germline ends. Germline V CDR1 and CDR2: MNHEY, SMNVEV (reference sequence). CDR3 length equals 15 residues. The CDR3 nucleotides read TGTGCCAGCAGTTTAGGGGGGGCGCCGGCCTCCGAAGCTTTCTTT. Translating gives CASSLGGAPASEAFF.

The chain combines TRBV7-9 with TRBJ1-2; D might be TRBD1 (6 bases). Germline V CDR1 and CDR2: SEHNR, FQNEAQ (reference sequence). CDR3 size: 16 residues. Trimming stripped 5 bases from V and 2 bases from J, with 18 bases between. The CDR3 region is CASSTNEDRRNYGYTF. CDR3 DNA: TGTGCCAGCAGCACCAACGAAGACAGGCGGAACTATGGCTACACCTTC.

The chain has TRBV5-5 and TRBJ2-5, with D possibly matching TRBD2 (5 bases). CDR3 size: 16 residues. Germline V gene lookup returns CDR1 SGHKS and CDR2 YYEKEE (reference sequence). V shed 0 bases and J shed 2 bases, with 14 bases lying between them. The CDR3 nucleotides are TGTGCCAGCAGCTTGGGTGCAGCGGACGCTCAAGAGACCCAGTACTTC. This gives the protein CASSLGAADAQETQYF.

This clone was picked up a small number of times. This rearrangement joins TRBV21-1 to TRBJ1-6; the table's TRBD1 call for D was not verified on the DNA. TRBV21-1 is given as a pseudogene. CDR3 size: 15 residues. CDR3 sequence reads: CASSKASSYNSPLHF. CDR3 nucleotides: TGTGCCAGCAGCAAGGCCAGCTCCTATAATTCACCCCTCCACTTT.

The chain employs TRBV11-2 and TRBJ1-1, with 7 bases identical to TRBD1. This CDR3 is 16 amino acids long. CDR1 SGHAT and CDR2 FQNNGV come from the germline V gene. J was trimmed by 4 bases and V by 0 bases; bases with no gene match: 8. The CDR3 nucleotides are TGTGCCAGCAGCTTAGATCGGGCAGGGGGTGGCACTGAAGCTTTCTTT. Residues: CASSLDRAGGGTEAFF. Drawing the rest from reference TRBV11-2 and TRBJ1-1, the complete variable domain is EAGVAQSPRYKIIEKRQSVAFWCNPISGHATLYWYQQILGQGPKLLIQFQNNGVVDDSQLPKDRFSAERLKGVDSTLKIQPAKLEDSAVYLCASSLDRAGGGTEAFFGQGTRLTVV.

The CDR3 region is CASSLVASGGRGTDPQYF. In DNA, the CDR3 is TGCGCCAGCAGCTTGGTCGCTAGCGGGGGCCGAGGCACAGACCCCCAGTATTTT. The V call is TRBV5-1, the J call TRBJ2-3; 10 bases are shared with TRBD2. The CDR3 sequence is 18 residues long. Germline assignment: CDR1 SGHRS and CDR2 YFSETQ. V gave up 0 bases and J gave up 12 bases; unmatched junction bases: 19.

This clone has just a few counts. The CDR3 DNA reads TGTGCCAGCAGCATAAGAGGCTACGAGCAGTACTTC. Protein: CASSIRGYEQYF. The genes are TRBV7-9 and TRBJ2-7; D gene unclear. Germline V gives CDR1 SEHNR, CDR2 FQNEAQ (reference sequence). This CDR3 contains 12 residues. Between the trimmed V and J ends, which lost 5 bases and 3 bases, there was a span of 8 bases. Variable domain in full (rest from reference TRBV7-9 and TRBJ2-7): DTGVSQNPRHKITKRGQNVTFRCDPISEHNRLYWYRQTLGQGPEFLTYFQNEAQLEKSRLLSDRFSAERPKGSFSTLEIQRTEQGDSAMYLCASSIRGYEQYFGPGTRLTVT.

This clone was observed a single time. The chain links TRBV5-8 to TRBJ2-7, with D possibly matching TRBD1 (5 bases). The germline V and J ends were trimmed by 0 bases and 3 bases, with 13 bases remaining between them. There are 15 residues in the CDR3. Germline V gene sequence: CDR1 SGHTS, CDR2 YDEGEE. DNA of the CDR3: TGTGCCAGCAGCTTGGGTAAAGGACAACTCTACGAGCAGTACTTC. Its protein is CASSLGKGQLYEQYF. The full variable domain, rest sourced from reference TRBV5-8 and TRBJ2-7, is EAGVTQSPTHLIKTRGQQATLRCSPISGHTSVYWYQQALGLGLQFLLWYDEGEERNRGNFPPRFSGRQFPNYSSELNVNALELEDSALYLCASSLGKGQLYEQYFGPGTRLTVT.

The V and J genes are TRBV15 and TRBJ1-1; the match to TRBD1 covers 7 bases. CDR3 length: 15 residues. Germline V gives CDR1 LNHNV, CDR2 YYDKDF (reference sequence). J was trimmed by 4 bases and V by 2 bases; bases with no gene match: 7. The CDR3 DNA is TGTGCCACCAGCAGACAAGGGGGCGCGGGCACTGAAGCTTTCTTT. As protein: CATSRQGGAGTEAFF.

As DNA, the CDR3 is TGTGCCAGCAGCCTGGACAGGGGAGAGACCCAGTACTTC. It yields the protein CASSLDRGETQYF. The V gene is TRBV7-8, the J gene TRBJ2-5, with TRBD1 matching over 9 bases. After removal of 5 bases from V and 4 bases from J, the junction contained 2 bases not matched to a gene. CDR3 size: 13 residues. The germline V gene encodes CDR1 SGHVS and CDR2 FQNEAQ.

The rearrangement uses TRBV18 and TRBJ1-1; TRBD1 agrees at 7 bases. CDR3 size: 13 residues. V dropped 5 bases and J dropped 4; count of bases not matched to a gene: 4. CDR1 and CDR2 from the germline V gene are KGHSH and LQKENI. CDR3 sequence reads: CASSGTGATEAFF. CDR3 nucleotides: TGTGCCAGCTCAGGTACAGGGGCCACTGAAGCTTTCTTT.